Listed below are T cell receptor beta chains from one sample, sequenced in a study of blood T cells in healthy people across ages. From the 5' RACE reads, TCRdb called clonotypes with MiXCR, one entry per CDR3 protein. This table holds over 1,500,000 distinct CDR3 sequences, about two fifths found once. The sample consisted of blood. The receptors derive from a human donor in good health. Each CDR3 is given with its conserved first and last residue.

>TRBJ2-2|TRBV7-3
CASSLGNRDTGELFF
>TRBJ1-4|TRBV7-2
CASSLGGAAGYEKLFF
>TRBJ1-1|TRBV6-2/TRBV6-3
CASLGRGSNFLNTEAFF
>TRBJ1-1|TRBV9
CASGEYEGQGNDEAFF
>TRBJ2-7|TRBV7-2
CASSLGIGTEESYEQYF
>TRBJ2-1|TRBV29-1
CSVSDSYNEQFF
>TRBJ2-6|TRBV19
CASSRDRGVRGANVLTF
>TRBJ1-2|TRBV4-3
CASSQDITGDYGYTF
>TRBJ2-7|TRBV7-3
CASGNRGSYEQYF
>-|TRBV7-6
CASSSEGQGKGEQYF
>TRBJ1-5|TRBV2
CASGVQSSQPQHF
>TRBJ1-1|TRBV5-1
CASSFRRGRTEAFF
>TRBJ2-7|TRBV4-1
CASSNHPGSYEQYF
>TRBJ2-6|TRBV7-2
CASSLFRGRSSGANVLTF
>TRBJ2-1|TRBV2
CASSERGGTSHNEQFF
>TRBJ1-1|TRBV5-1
CASSTWVLDRGLGSTEAFF
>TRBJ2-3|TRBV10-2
CASSEGAGGLADTQYF
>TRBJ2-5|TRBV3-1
CASSESLRGQETQYF
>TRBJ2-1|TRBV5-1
CASSNPEGGPYNEQFF
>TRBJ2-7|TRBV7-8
CASSLEQGTYEQYF
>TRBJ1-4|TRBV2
CASRQDSTNEKLFF
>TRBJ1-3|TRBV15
CATSRVTGNTIYF
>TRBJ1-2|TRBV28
CASSPRHSDPYGYTF
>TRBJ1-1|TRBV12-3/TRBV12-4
CASSLRGGGTEAFF
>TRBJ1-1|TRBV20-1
CSASQGQGWTEAFF